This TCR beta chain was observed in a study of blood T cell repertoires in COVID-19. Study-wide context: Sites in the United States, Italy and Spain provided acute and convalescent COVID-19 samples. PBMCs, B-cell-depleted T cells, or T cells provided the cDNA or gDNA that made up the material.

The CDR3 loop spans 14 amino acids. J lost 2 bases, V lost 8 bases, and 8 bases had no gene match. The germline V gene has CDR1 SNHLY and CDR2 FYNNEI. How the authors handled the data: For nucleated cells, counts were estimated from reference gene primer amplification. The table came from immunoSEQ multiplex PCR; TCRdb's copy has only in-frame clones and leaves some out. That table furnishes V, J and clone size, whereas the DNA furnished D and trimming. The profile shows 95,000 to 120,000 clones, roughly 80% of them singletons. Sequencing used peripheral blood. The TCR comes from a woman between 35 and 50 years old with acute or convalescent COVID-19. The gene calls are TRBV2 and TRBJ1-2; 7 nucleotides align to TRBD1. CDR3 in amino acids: CASLQGSSNYGYTF. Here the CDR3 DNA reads TGTGCCAGCTTACAGGGGTCGTCCAACTATGGCTACACCTTC.